What follows are 29 T cell receptor beta chains derived from one specimen sequenced in a study of T cells in women clearing cervical HPV infection. TCRdb keeps only in-frame clones here, not all; method: immunoSEQ multiplex PCR. The sample data list 49,000 or so clones. Sequenced sample: blood buffy coat. Receptors originate from a woman aged 18 to 69 with a cervical HPV16 infection that either progressed to CIN3+ or cleared (not recorded which).

Points on this clone: The CDR3 is cut off 3 residues early in the read; its end comes from the germline J gene. The chain has TRBV19 and TRBJ2-3, with D possibly TRBD2 on 6 matching bases. Germline lookup yields CDR1 LNHDA and CDR2 SQIVND (reference sequence). The CDR3 runs to 13 residues. The CDR3 bases that were read are TGTGCCAGTAGTATAGCAACTAGCTTCACG. This gives the protein CASSIATSFT. The entire CDR3 is CASSIATSFTQYF. Variable domain in full (rest from reference TRBV19 and TRBJ2-3): DGGITQSPKYLFRKEGQNVTLSCEQNLNHDAMYWYRQDPGQGLRLIYYSQIVNDFQKGDIAEGYSVSREKKESFPLTVTSAQKNPTAFYLCASSIATSFTQYFGPGTRLTVL.

About this clone: The missing CDR3 end, 3 residues past where the read stops, is filled in from the germline J gene. The chain carries TRBV20-1 and TRBJ2-5, with no clear D. The CDR3 sequence is 16 residues long. V dropped 0 bases and J dropped 1 base, with 15 bases sitting between them. Per the germline V gene, CDR1 is DFQATT and CDR2 is SNEGSKA (reference sequence). This chain's CDR3 is CSARDLRRAIQETQYF. The sequenced CDR3 bases are TGCAGTGCTAGAGATCTGAGAAGGGCCATCCAAGAGACC.

Worth noting for this clone: The read terminates 3 residues ahead of where the CDR3 ends, so the germline J gene completes it. The V gene is TRBV12-3 or TRBV12-4, the J gene TRBJ2-7; 12 bases fit TRBD2. The CDR3 runs 13 residues. Trimming took 5 bases from V and 6 from J; bases not matched to a gene: 2. The part of the CDR3 DNA that was read is TGTGCCAGCAGTGCGACTAGCGGGAGCGAG. It is translated as CASSATSGSE. The CDR3 as a whole reads CASSATSGSEQYF.

In regard to this clone: The read terminates 3 residues before the CDR3 end, so the remaining end is supplied by the germline J gene. This sequence joins TRBV9 and TRBJ2-7; no definite D call. The V end was cut by 2 bases, the J end by 0 bases, with 12 bases between. The CDR3 contains 15 residues. Germline V gives CDR1 SGDLS, CDR2 YYNGEE. CDR3 bases read: TGTGCCAGCAGCGTCGATCCGTTTAGCTCCTACGAG. Amino acids: CASSVDPFSSYE. The entire CDR3 sequence reads CASSVDPFSSYEQYF.

For this clone: The read comes to an end 3 residues before the CDR3 does, leaving the germline J gene to fill in the end. The chain carries TRBV29-1 and TRBJ2-7, with D possibly TRBD1 on 6 matching bases. Germline values: CDR1 SQVTM, CDR2 ANQGSEA. This CDR3 has 15 amino acids. V was clipped by 4 bases and J by 6 bases, with 22 bases between them. CDR3 loop: CSVGPPRTDPIEQYF. The part of the CDR3 DNA that was read is TGCAGCGTTGGCCCCCCCAGGACAGACCCAATCGAG.

As to this clone: The CDR3 extends 3 residues past the end of the read, so its final part is completed from the germline J gene. The rearrangement uses TRBV2 and TRBJ2-1; 12 bases are a match to TRBD2. Germline CDR1 and CDR2: SNHLY and FYNNEI. V shed 0 bases, J shed 7 bases, and the junction held 4 bases outside the gene matches. CDR3 size: 16 residues. The CDR3 reads CASSEARLAGANEQFF. The DNA read from the CDR3 is TGTGCCAGCAGTGAAGCACGACTAGCGGGGGCGAATGAG.

Details on this clone: The read halts 3 residues ahead of the CDR3 end, with the missing end drawn from the germline J gene. This chain joins TRBV6-2 or TRBV6-3 and TRBJ2-5; 10 nucleotides line up with TRBD2. This CDR3 has 16 residues. In germline, CDR1 is MNHEY, CDR2 SVGEGT. V dropped 6 bases and J dropped 2; count of bases not matched to a gene: 9. This CDR3 reads CASSQKLAGLQETQYF. The sequenced CDR3 bases are TGTGCCAGCAGCCAAAAACTAGCGGGGTTACAAGAGACC.

Regarding this clone: The CDR3 end is not reached by the read, which stops 3 residues before it; the germline J gene fills it in. This chain links TRBV20-1 with TRBJ1-4; TRBD1 is a possible D gene (5 bases). This CDR3 is 19 amino acids long. The germline V gene encodes CDR1 DFQATT and CDR2 SNEGSKA (reference sequence). This CDR3 reads CSALRTSGRLLSGANVLFF. CDR3 bases read: TGCAGTGCCCTTAGGACTAGCGGGAGGCTACTCTCTGGGGCCAACGTA.

On this clone itself: The read comes to an end 3 residues before the CDR3 does, leaving the germline J gene to fill in the end. The V gene is TRBV19, the J gene TRBJ2-3; D remains unclear. CDR3 length: 13 residues. Germline-derived CDR1 and CDR2 are LNHDA and SQIVND (reference sequence). V was cut by 3 bases and J by 6 bases, with 10 bases left in between. The part of the CDR3 DNA that was read is TGTGCCAGTAGTATTTGGGCACGGGATACG. It is translated as CASSIWARDT. The full CDR3 reads CASSIWARDTQYF.

Comment on this clone: From the germline J gene comes the end of the CDR3, since the read stops 3 residues before it. This rearrangement joins TRBV7-9 to TRBJ1-1; 8 bases fit TRBD1. CDR1 SEHNR and CDR2 FQNEAQ come from the germline V gene (reference sequence). The CDR3 consists of 14 residues. Trimming at V came to 5 bases and at J to 2 bases, leaving 4 bases not matched to a gene. The CDR3 loop reads CASSQGQANTEAFF. CDR3 DNA (partial): TGTGCCAGCAGCCAGGGACAGGCCAACACTGAA.

Turning to this clone: The read comes to an end 3 residues before the CDR3 does, leaving the germline J gene to fill in the end. Within the sample, other DNA sequences also encode this same CDR3. This rearrangement joins TRBV5-1 to TRBJ1-5; perhaps TRBD1 as D (5 bases). CDR1 SGHRS and CDR2 YFSETQ come from the germline V gene. This CDR3 comprises 15 residues. V was cut by 0 bases and J by 3 bases, with 10 bases left in between. The part of the CDR3 DNA that was read is TGCGCCAGCAGCTTGGCGGGGGGGTCCAATCAGCCC. It encodes CASSLAGGSNQP. The whole CDR3 is CASSLAGGSNQPQHF.

Concerning this clone: The CDR3 end falls 3 residues outside the read, so it is completed with the germline J gene. V is TRBV18 and J is TRBJ2-3, with 10 bases matching TRBD1. CDR1 KGHSH and CDR2 LQKENI come from the germline V gene. The CDR3 is made up of 16 amino acids. CDR3 loop: CASSPGQGVADQPQYF. The sequenced part of the CDR3 DNA is TGTGCCAGCTCACCAGGACAGGGGGTCGCGGATCAGCCG.

With regard to this clone: The read ends 3 residues before the CDR3 terminus; that terminus is restored from the germline J gene. The chain couples TRBV20-1 to TRBJ2-3; the match to TRBD1 covers 11 bases. The CDR3 runs 14 residues. Per the germline V gene, CDR1 is DFQATT and CDR2 is SNEGSKA (reference sequence). V trimming: 5 bases; J trimming: 4 bases; junction bases outside the gene matches: 5. The CDR3 reads CSAPTGQGADTQYF. The part of the CDR3 DNA that was read is TGCAGTGCTCCAACGGGACAGGGGGCAGATACG.

Worth noting for this clone: The read ends 3 residues early relative to the CDR3; the germline J gene fills the gap. This chain joins TRBV19 and TRBJ2-3; 7 positions agree with TRBD1. This CDR3 is 14 amino acids long. The germline V gene has CDR1 LNHDA and CDR2 SQIVND (reference sequence). Unmatched junction bases numbered 11, after V lost 6 bases and J lost 8 bases. The CDR3 sequence is CASSQGDKPSTQYF. CDR3 DNA, as far as it was read: TGTGCCAGTAGCCAGGGGGACAAGCCATCTACG.

On this clone itself: The DNA ends 3 residues before the CDR3 does, and the rest of the CDR3 is filled in from the germline J gene. This chain joins TRBV6-2 or TRBV6-3 and TRBJ1-1; D remains ambiguous. Trimming took 2 bases from V and 6 from J, leaving 13 bases between them. The CDR3 covers 14 residues. Germline assignment: CDR1 MNHEY and CDR2 SVGEGT. Partial CDR3 DNA: TGTGCCAGCAGTTACCGTCGGGTGGTAGCTGAA. Encoded protein: CASSYRRVVAE. The complete CDR3 protein is CASSYRRVVAEAFF.

With regard to this clone: The sequenced fragment ends 3 residues before the CDR3 boundary, so the rest is inferred from the germline J gene. This sequence joins TRBV6-2 or TRBV6-3 and TRBJ1-4, with 7 nucleotides matching TRBD1. CDR3 length: 15 amino acids. The ends lost 4 bases at V and 5 bases at J; junction bases unmatched: 7. Germline CDR1 MNHEY, CDR2 SVGEGT. The CDR3 bases that were read are TGTGCCAGCAGTTCTCTTCAGGGGGGAAATGAAAAA. Translating gives CASSSLQGGNEK. The CDR3 in its entirety is CASSSLQGGNEKLFF.

The CDR3 DNA, read in part, is TGCAGTGCTAGAGATTCCGGTTATGGC. This encodes CSARDSGYG. The CDR3, in full, reads CSARDSGYGYTF. The genes are TRBV20-1 and TRBJ1-2; D is uncertain. The missing CDR3 end, 3 residues past where the read stops, is filled in from the germline J gene. Germline CDR1 reads DFQATT; CDR2 reads SNEGSKA (reference sequence). V was pared by 0 bases and J by 5 bases, with 7 bases between. The CDR3 has 12 residues.

In regard to this clone: Read coverage stops 3 residues before the CDR3 terminus; the germline J gene supplies the remainder. The V gene is TRBV19, the J gene TRBJ2-2; 9 bases match TRBD1. In germline, CDR1 is LNHDA, CDR2 SQIVND (reference sequence). CDR3 length: 17 amino acids. The J segment lost 5 bases and the V segment lost 7 bases, leaving 14 bases of the junction unmatched. CDR3 DNA, as far as it was read: TGTGCCAGTAAGCCACAAGCGGGACAGGGTCATACCGGGGAG. As protein: CASKPQAGQGHTGE. The entire CDR3 protein is CASKPQAGQGHTGELFF.

On this clone: The CDR3 extends 3 residues past the end of the read, so its final part is completed from the germline J gene. This chain links TRBV12-3 or TRBV12-4 with TRBJ2-6; D call uncertain. CDR3 length equals 15 residues. V was trimmed by 1 base and J by 0 bases, leaving 4 bases between them. The covered CDR3 bases are TGTGCCAGCAGTTTAGGGCTCTCTGGGGCCAACGTC. This codes for CASSLGLSGANV. The whole CDR3 is CASSLGLSGANVLTF.

On this clone itself: The read comes to an end 3 residues before the CDR3 does, leaving the germline J gene to fill in the end. This rearrangement joins TRBV7-6 to TRBJ2-4, with a tentative D call TRBD2 (6 bases). V was shortened by 1 base and J by 0 bases, with 10 bases between the two germline ends. Germline CDR1 is SGHVS and CDR2 is FNYEAQ. This CDR3 region has 16 residues. The CDR3 loop is CASSLDGGLAKNIQYF. The DNA read from the CDR3 is TGTGCCAGCAGCTTAGATGGGGGACTAGCCAAAAACATT.

As for this clone: The read ends 3 residues shy of where the CDR3 ends; the end is completed using the germline J gene. The chain has TRBV7-8 and TRBJ1-2; D gene unclear. This CDR3 has 13 residues. CDR1 SGHVS and CDR2 FQNEAQ come from the germline V gene. V dropped 2 bases and J dropped 5 bases, with 9 bases sitting between them. The CDR3 here is CASSLNSIYGYTF. The covered CDR3 bases are TGTGCCAGCAGCTTAAACTCGATTTATGGC.

Regarding this clone: Sequencing ends 3 residues short of the CDR3 end; the germline J gene provides the rest. The rearrangement joins TRBV7-6 to TRBJ2-7; 13 bases are shared with TRBD2. Germline assignment: CDR1 SGHVS and CDR2 FNYEAQ. V lost 5 bases and J lost 1; bases outside the gene matches: 8. The CDR3 covers 17 residues. CDR3 DNA (partial): TGTGCCAGCAGCCTACCGGGACTAGCGGGGCTATCCTACGAG. Protein sequence: CASSLPGLAGLSYE. The full CDR3 reads CASSLPGLAGLSYEQYF.

In the case of this clone: The CDR3 end falls 3 residues outside the read, so it is completed with the germline J gene. This chain connects TRBV7-2 to TRBJ2-3; possible D gene TRBD2, 6 bases. Trimming stripped 5 bases from V and 4 bases from J, with 13 bases between. Germline V gives CDR1 SGHTA, CDR2 FQGNSA. The CDR3 runs 14 residues. CDR3 in amino acids: CASSERGWADTQYF. CDR3 DNA (partial): TGTGCCAGCAGCGAACGGGGGTGGGCAGATACG.

A note on this clone: The read comes to an end 3 residues before the CDR3 does, leaving the germline J gene to fill in the end. This chain uses TRBV20-1 with TRBJ2-1, with 13 positions matching TRBD2. Germline values: CDR1 DFQATT, CDR2 SNEGSKA (reference sequence). The CDR3 spans 17 residues. V was clipped by 0 bases and J by 4 bases; unmatched bases: 6. CDR3 DNA (partial): TGCAGTGCTAGAGATCTGGGACTAGCGGGGATTTACAATGAG. Translated, it gives CSARDLGLAGIYNE. The whole CDR3 sequence is CSARDLGLAGIYNEQFF.

With respect to this clone: The missing CDR3 end, 3 residues past where the read stops, is filled in from the germline J gene. The chain is built from TRBV13 and TRBJ1-5; a possible D gene is TRBD1 (5 bases). CDR1 and CDR2 from the germline V gene are PRHDT and FYEKMQ (reference sequence). CDR3 length: 14 amino acids. Trimming took 4 bases from V and 4 from J, leaving 11 bases between them. CDR3 DNA (partial): TGTGCCAGCAGCTCCGGACACCTAAATCAGCCC. Its translation is CASSSGHLNQP. The whole CDR3 region reads CASSSGHLNQPQHF.

The CDR3: CASSPEAGAIYEQYF. CDR3 bases read: TGTGCCAGTAGTCCCGAAGCGGGAGCCATTTACGAG. This chain links TRBV19 with TRBJ2-7; 8 bases are a match to TRBD2. The read terminates 3 residues ahead of where the CDR3 ends, so the germline J gene completes it. Germline CDR1 reads LNHDA; CDR2 reads SQIVND (reference sequence). The J segment lost 4 bases and the V segment lost 5 bases, leaving 10 bases of the junction unmatched. This CDR3 has 15 amino acids.

Points on this clone: The read stops 3 residues short of the end of the CDR3; the missing end is completed from the germline J gene. V usage is TRBV10-3 and J usage is TRBJ2-5, with D perhaps TRBD1 (6 bases). The V gene lost 0 bases and the J gene lost 2 bases, with 10 bases spanning the gap. This CDR3 has 15 amino acids. Germline CDR1 is ENHRY and CDR2 is SYGVKD. CDR3 loop: CAISESPDRQETQYF. CDR3 DNA, as far as it was read: TGTGCCATCAGTGAGTCACCCGACAGGCAAGAGACC.

About this clone itself: Read sequence stops 3 residues before the CDR3 end, and the germline J gene provides the missing end. This sequence joins TRBV18 and TRBJ2-1; tentative D call: TRBD2 (6 bases). Trimming left V 5 bases short and J 3 bases short, with 14 bases between. CDR3 length: 15 amino acids. CDR1 is KGHSH, CDR2 LQKENI, per germline. The sequenced CDR3 bases are TGTGCCAGCTCAACGATTAGCGGAGACTACAATGAG. The encoded protein is CASSTISGDYNE. The whole CDR3 sequence is CASSTISGDYNEQFF. Complete variable domain (other parts from reference TRBV18 and TRBJ2-1): NAGVMQNPRHLVRRRGQEARLRCSPMKGHSHVYWYRQLPEEGLKFMVYLQKENIIDESGMPKERFSAEFPKEGPSILRIQQVVRGDSAAYFCASSTISGDYNEQFFGPGTRLTVL.

As regards this clone: The CDR3 extends 3 residues past the end of the read, so its final part is completed from the germline J gene. This chain connects TRBV6-2 or TRBV6-3 to TRBJ2-1; a weak D match, TRBD1 (5 bases). Germline V gene sequence: CDR1 MNHEY, CDR2 SVGEGT. Trimming cost V 3 bases and J 7 bases, with 13 bases left between them. This CDR3 has 14 residues. Partial CDR3 DNA: TGTGCCAGCAGTTATCAGGATTCAGGGAATGAG. Its translation: CASSYQDSGNE. The full CDR3 sequence reads CASSYQDSGNEQFF.